The 7 T cell receptor beta chains in this list originate from one sample, sequenced in a study of early T cells in non-severe SARS-CoV-2 infection. TCRdb processed the 5' RACE reads anew with MiXCR; each CDR3 protein has one entry. The sample holds 30,000 to 35,000 distinct CDR3 sequences, 4% to 5% seen once. What was sequenced was whole blood. These receptors were obtained from an adult who was a healthcare worker with PCR-confirmed SARS-CoV-2 infection or an uninfected control (not recorded which).

This clonotype was detected ten times or more. The J gene is TRBJ2-1, the V gene TRBV7-9; tentative D call: TRBD1 (5 bases). This CDR3 comprises 19 residues. Germline lookup yields CDR1 SEHNR and CDR2 FQNEAQ (reference sequence). The V and J ends lost 5 bases and 2 bases respectively, with 25 bases between them. The CDR3 bases are TGTGCCAGCAGCCCCCCGTGGCCGGAAACAGGTCTGGCCTACAATGAGCAGTTCTTC. Translating it yields CASSPPWPETGLAYNEQFF.

At least ten counts were recorded for this clonotype. The V and J genes are TRBV6-4 and TRBJ2-1; the D gene is possibly TRBD2 (6 bases). This CDR3 is 16 amino acids long. The ends were cut back, 0 bases at V and 3 bases at J, with 12 bases in the middle. The germline gives CDR1 MRHNA, CDR2 SNTAGT. The CDR3 DNA reads TGTGCCAGCAGTGACTCTAGTTCTAGCGACTACAATGAGCAGTTCTTC. This codes for CASSDSSSSDYNEQFF.

There are many counts of this clonotype. The V call is TRBV18, the J call TRBJ2-7; D not certain. Germline values: CDR1 KGHSH, CDR2 LQKENI. V was clipped by 3 bases and J by 3 bases, with 6 bases between them. The CDR3 is 12 residues long. Here the CDR3 DNA reads TGTGCCAGCTCACCTGAAAGCTACGAGCAGTACTTC. Translating gives CASSPESYEQYF.

In its sample, this clonotype was seen many times. The rearrangement uses TRBV7-8 and TRBJ2-7; D is unresolved. Deletions cut 6 bases from V and 2 bases from J, with 14 bases between. CDR1 is SGHVS and CDR2 is FQNEAQ in the germline V gene. The CDR3 totals 14 residues. CDR3 sequence: CASSRPDGTYEQYF. CDR3 sequence (DNA): TGTGCCAGCAGTCGTCCGGACGGCACCTACGAGCAGTACTTC.

This clonotype has a count of ten or more. This chain connects TRBV27 to TRBJ2-5; 10 nucleotides line up with TRBD2. Per the germline V gene, CDR1 is MNHEY and CDR2 is SMNVEV (reference sequence). Trimming removed 5 bases from V and 3 bases from J; junction bases left unmatched: 12. The CDR3 spans 17 residues. DNA of the CDR3: TGTGCCAGCAGTCTCTGGCCTCGGCTAGCGGGAGAAGAGACCCAGTACTTC. The encoded protein is CASSLWPRLAGEETQYF.

This clonotype was recorded at least ten times. This rearrangement joins TRBV9 to TRBJ2-3, with 10 positions matching TRBD2. Trimming at V came to 2 bases and at J to 3 bases, leaving 3 bases not matched to a gene. The CDR3 totals 15 residues. Germline CDR1 is SGDLS and CDR2 is YYNGEE. The CDR3 spells CASSVEGLATDTQYF. DNA of the CDR3: TGTGCCAGCAGCGTTGAGGGACTAGCGACAGATACGCAGTATTTT.

Of note for this clonotype: A much larger clone differs from this one at a single base, so this may be a read error. The gene calls are TRBV29-1 and TRBJ2-7; perhaps D is TRBD1 or TRBD2 (6 bases each). V dropped 6 bases and J dropped 2 bases, with 17 bases sitting between them. The CDR3 consists of 14 residues. The germline CDR1 and CDR2 sequences are SQVTM and ANQGSEA. CDR3 nucleotide sequence: TGCAGCGTGGATGACGGGGGCAGCGCCTACGAGCAGTACTTC. This translates into CSVDDGGSAYEQYF.